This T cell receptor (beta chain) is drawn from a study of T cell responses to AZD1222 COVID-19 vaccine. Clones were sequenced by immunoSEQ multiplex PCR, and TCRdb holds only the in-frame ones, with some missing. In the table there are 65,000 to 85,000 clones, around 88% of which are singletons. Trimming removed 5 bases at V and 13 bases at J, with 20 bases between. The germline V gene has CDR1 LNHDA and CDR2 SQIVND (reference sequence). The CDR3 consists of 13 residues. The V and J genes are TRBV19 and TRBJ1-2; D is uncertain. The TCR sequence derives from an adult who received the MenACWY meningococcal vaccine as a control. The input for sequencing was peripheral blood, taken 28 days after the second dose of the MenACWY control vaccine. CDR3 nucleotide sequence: TGTGCCAGTAGTTTAGTTGGAGAGGGTGAGATCACCTTC. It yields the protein CASSLVGEGEITF.